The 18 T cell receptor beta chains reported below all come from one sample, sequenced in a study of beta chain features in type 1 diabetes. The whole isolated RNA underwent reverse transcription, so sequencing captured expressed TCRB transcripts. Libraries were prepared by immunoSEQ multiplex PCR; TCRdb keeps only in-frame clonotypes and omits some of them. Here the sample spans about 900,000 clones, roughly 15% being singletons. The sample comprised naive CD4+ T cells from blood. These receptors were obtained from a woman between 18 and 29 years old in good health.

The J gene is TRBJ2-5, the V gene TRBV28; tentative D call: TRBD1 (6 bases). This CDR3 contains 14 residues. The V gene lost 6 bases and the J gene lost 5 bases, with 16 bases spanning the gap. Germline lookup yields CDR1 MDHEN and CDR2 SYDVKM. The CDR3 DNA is TGTGCCAGCAGGTCTAACAGGGTAGTTGAGACCCAGTACTTC. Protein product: CASRSNRVVETQYF.

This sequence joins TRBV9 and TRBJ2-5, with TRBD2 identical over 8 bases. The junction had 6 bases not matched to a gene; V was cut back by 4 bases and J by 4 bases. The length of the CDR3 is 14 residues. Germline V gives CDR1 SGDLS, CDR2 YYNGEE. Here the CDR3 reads CASSQLGLAETQYF. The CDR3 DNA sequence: TGTGCCAGCAGCCAACTAGGACTAGCAGAGACCCAGTACTTC.

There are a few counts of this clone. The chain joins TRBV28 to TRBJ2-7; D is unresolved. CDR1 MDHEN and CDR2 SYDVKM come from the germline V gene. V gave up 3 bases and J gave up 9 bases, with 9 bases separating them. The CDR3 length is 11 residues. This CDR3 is CASSFGLWQYF. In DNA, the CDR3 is TGTGCCAGCAGTTTCGGTTTGTGGCAGTACTTC.

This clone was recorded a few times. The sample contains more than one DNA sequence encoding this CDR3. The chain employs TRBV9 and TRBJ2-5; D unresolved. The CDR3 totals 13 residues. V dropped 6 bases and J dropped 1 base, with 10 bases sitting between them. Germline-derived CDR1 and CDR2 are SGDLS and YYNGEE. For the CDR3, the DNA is TGTGCCAGCAACCCCTCCCCCCAAGAGACCCAGTACTTC. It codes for CASNPSPQETQYF.

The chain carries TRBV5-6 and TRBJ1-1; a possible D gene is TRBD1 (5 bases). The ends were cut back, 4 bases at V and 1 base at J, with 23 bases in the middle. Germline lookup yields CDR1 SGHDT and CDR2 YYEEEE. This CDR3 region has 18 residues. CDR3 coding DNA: TGTGCCAGCAGCCGGACTGTAGGGGTTCGACAAAAGAACACTGAAGCTTTCTTT. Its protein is CASSRTVGVRQKNTEAFF.

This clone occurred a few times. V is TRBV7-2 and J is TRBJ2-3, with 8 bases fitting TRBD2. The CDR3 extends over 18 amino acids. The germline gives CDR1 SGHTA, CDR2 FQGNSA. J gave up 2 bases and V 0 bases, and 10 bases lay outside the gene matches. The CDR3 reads CASSLASTSVNPTDTQYF. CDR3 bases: TGTGCCAGCAGCTTAGCTTCGACTAGCGTAAACCCCACAGATACGCAGTATTTT. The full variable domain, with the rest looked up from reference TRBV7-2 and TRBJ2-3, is GAGVSQSPSNKVTEKGKDVELRCDPISGHTALYWYRQSLGQGLEFLIYFQGNSAPDKSGLPSDRFSAERTGGSVSTLTIQRTQQEDSAVYLCASSLASTSVNPTDTQYFGPGTRLTVL.

CDR3 sequence (DNA): TGTGCCAGCAGCTTACGGGCCTACAATGAGCAGTTCTTC. It is translated as CASSLRAYNEQFF. This chain links TRBV11-3 with TRBJ2-1; D not resolved. The V end was cut by 2 bases, the J end by 2 bases, with 4 bases between. The CDR3 spans 13 residues. Germline CDR1 is SGHNT and CDR2 is YENEEA. Full variable domain (missing parts from reference TRBV11-3 and TRBJ2-1): EAGVVQSPRYKIIEKKQPVAFWCNPISGHNTLYWYLQNLGQGPELLIRYENEEAVDDSQLPKDRFSAERLKGVDSTLKIQPAELGDSAVYLCASSLRAYNEQFFGPGTRLTVL.

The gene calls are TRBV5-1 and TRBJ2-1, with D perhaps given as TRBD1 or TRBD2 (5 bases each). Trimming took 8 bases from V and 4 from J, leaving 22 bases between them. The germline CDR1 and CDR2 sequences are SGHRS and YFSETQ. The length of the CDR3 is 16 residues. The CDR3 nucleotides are TGCGCCAGTGCTTTTGGGGCGGGCATAACTTACAATGAGCAGTTCTTC. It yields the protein CASAFGAGITYNEQFF.

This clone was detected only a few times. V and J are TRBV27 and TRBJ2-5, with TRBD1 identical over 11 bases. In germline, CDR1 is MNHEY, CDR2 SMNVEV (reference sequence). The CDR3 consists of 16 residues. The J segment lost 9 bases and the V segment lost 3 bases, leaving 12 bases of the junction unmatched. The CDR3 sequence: CASSFGQGAGPSAQYF. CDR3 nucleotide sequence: TGTGCCAGCAGTTTTGGACAGGGGGCCGGGCCCAGTGCCCAGTACTTC.

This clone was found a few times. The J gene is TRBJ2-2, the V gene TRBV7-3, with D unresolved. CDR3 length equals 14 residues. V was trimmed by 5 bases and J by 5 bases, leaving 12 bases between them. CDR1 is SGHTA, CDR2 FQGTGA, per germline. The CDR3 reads CASSADLTTGELFF. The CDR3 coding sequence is TGTGCCAGCAGCGCGGACCTGACTACCGGGGAGCTGTTTTTT.

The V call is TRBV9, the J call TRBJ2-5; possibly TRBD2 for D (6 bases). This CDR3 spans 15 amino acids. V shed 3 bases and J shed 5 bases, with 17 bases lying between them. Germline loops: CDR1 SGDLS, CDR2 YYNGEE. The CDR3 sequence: CASSAGSSAVETQYF. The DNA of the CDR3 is TGTGCCAGCAGCGCCGGGTCTAGCGCTGTGGAGACCCAGTACTTC.

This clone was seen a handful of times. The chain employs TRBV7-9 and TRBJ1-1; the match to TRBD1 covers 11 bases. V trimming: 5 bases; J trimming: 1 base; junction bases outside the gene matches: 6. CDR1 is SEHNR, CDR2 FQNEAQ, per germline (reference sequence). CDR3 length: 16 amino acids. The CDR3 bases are TGTGCCAGCAGCCCGACAGGGACAGGGGGGAACACTGAAGCTTTCTTT. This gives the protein CASSPTGTGGNTEAFF.

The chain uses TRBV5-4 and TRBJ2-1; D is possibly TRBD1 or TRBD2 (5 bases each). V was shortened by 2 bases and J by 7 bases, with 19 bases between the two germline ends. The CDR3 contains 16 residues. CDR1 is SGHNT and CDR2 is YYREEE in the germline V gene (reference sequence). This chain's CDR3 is CASSLPYKGTENEQFF. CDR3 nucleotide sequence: TGTGCCAGCAGCTTACCTTACAAAGGGACCGAAAATGAGCAGTTCTTC. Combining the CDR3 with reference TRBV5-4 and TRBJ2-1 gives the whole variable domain ETGVTQSPTHLIKTRGQQVTLRCSSQSGHNTVSWYQQALGQGPQFIFQYYREEENGRGNFPPRFSGLQFPNYSSELNVNALELDDSALYLCASSLPYKGTENEQFFGPGTRLTVL.

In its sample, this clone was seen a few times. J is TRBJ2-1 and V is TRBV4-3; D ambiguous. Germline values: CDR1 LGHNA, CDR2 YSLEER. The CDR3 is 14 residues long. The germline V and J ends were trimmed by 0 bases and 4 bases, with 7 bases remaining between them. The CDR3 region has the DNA TGCGCCAGCAGCCAAGATAGAGAATACAATGAGCAGTTCTTC. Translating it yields CASSQDREYNEQFF.

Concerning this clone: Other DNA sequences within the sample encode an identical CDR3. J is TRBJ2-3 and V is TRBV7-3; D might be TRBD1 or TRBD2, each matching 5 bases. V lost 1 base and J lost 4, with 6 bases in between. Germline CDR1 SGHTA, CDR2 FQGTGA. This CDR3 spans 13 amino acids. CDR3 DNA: TGTGCCAGCAGCTTAAGAGGGGCAGATACGCAGTATTTT. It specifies CASSLRGADTQYF.

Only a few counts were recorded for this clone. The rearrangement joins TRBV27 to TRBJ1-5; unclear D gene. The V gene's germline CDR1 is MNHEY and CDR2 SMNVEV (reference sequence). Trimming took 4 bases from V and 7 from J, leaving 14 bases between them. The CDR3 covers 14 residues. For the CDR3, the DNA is TGTGCCAGCAGTTATGGGGTCGGGAAACAGCCCCAGCATTTT. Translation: CASSYGVGKQPQHF.

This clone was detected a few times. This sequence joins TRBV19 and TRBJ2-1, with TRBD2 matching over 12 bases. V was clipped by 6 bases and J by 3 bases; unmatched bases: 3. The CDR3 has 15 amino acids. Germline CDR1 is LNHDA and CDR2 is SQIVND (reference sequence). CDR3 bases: TGTGCCAGTAGCCGGACTAGCGGGAACTACAATGAGCAGTTCTTC. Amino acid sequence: CASSRTSGNYNEQFF.

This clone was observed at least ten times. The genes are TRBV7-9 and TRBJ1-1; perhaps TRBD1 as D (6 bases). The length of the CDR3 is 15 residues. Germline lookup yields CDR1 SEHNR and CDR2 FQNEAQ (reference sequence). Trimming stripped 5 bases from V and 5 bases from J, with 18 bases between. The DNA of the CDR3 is TGTGCCAGCAGCGTGACAGGTAGCGCGTTGACTGAAGCTTTCTTT. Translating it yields CASSVTGSALTEAFF.